This T cell receptor beta chain was recovered during a study of identical twins. V shed 1 base and J shed 2 bases, with 12 bases lying between them. Looked up from germline, CDR1 is SEHNR and CDR2 is FQNEAQ (reference sequence). The CDR3 is 15 amino acids. This clonotype has just a few counts. TCRdb reanalysed the 5' RACE reads using MiXCR and keeps one entry per CDR3 protein. Among 200,000 to 250,000 distinct CDR3 sequences listed, about 13% were seen once. This sample also appeared in a second study, on yellow fever vaccine responses in identical twins.

V usage is TRBV7-9 and J usage is TRBJ2-7, with D possibly TRBD1 on 6 matching bases. The sequence was collected from a woman between 18 and 30 years old in good health. Sequencing used memory (CD45RO+) T cells sorted from blood. CDR3: CASSLETGTTYEQYF. The CDR3 bases are TGTGCCAGCAGCTTAGAGACAGGAACTACCTACGAGCAGTACTTC.